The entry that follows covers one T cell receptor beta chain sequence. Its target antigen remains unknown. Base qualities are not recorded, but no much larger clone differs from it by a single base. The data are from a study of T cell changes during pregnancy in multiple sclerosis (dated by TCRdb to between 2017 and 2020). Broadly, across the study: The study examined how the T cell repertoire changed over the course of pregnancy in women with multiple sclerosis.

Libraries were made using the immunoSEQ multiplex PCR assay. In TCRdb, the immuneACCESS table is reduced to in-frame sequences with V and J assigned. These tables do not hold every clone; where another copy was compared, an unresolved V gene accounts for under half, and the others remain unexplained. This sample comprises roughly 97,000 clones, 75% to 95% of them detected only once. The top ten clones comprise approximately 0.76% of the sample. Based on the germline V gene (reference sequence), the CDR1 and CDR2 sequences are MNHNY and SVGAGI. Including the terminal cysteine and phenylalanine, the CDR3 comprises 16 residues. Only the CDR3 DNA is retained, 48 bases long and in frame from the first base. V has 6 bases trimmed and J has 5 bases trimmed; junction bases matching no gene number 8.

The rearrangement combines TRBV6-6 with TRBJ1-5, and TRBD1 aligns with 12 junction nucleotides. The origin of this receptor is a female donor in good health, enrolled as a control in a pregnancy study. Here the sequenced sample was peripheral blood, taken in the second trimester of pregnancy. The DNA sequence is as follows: TGTGCCAGCAGACATCCGGGACAGGGGGCGCATCAGCCCCAGCATTTT. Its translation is CASRHPGQGAHQPQHF.